This TCR beta chain is drawn from a study of T cells in tumors after PD-1 blockade. Study summary: Treatment was either pembrolizumab 200 mg every 3 weeks or cemiplimab 350 mg every 2 weeks. A subset received ongoing vismodegib 150 mg daily alongside anti-PD-1 therapy. Mean per blood sample: 113,528 templates (roughly 22,000-270,000), some 36,000 unique clonotypes.

Trimming pared 10 bases from V and 7 bases from J, leaving 18 bases between. Germline V lookup: CDR1 SGDLS, CDR2 YYNGEE. The CDR3 is made up of 13 amino acids. The method was immunoSEQ multiplex PCR; TCRdb's version includes in-frame clones alone and lacks a portion of them. This sample yields 14,000 to 15,000 clones, of which more than 65% are seen a single time; around 21% belongs to the top ten. The receptor's source is a human donor with basal cell carcinoma. This material consisted of PBMCs, taken after anti-PD-1 treatment. The chain recombines TRBV9 with TRBJ2-1; D is possibly TRBD2 (5 bases). The CDR3 protein is CAAGLPRVNEQFF. CDR3 sequence (DNA): TGTGCCGCAGGACTGCCCCGGGTAAATGAGCAGTTCTTC.